These T cell receptor beta chains were read from a single sample in a study of T cells in Graves' hyperthyroidism and ophthalmopathy. Each CDR3 protein gets one entry after TCRdb re-called the multiplex PCR reads with MiXCR. Among around 300,000 distinct CDR3 sequences, roughly 13% were seen once, and the ten largest hold around 8%. Sequencing was carried out using blood. Receptor source: a woman in her thirties or forties with Graves' hyperthyroidism. The CDR3 runs from the conserved cysteine through the conserved F or W. D genes are given only for firm matches. The size of a clone is reported for some rows only, either as once, few or many, or as a class for expanded clones.

V gene: TRBV6-1; clone size: .; J gene: TRBJ1-1; D gene: .; CDR3 DNA: TGTGCCAGCGGGGAGCCGGGCCAGAACACTGAAGCTTTCTTT; CDR3 protein: CASGEPGQNTEAFF
V gene: TRBV7-2; clone size: many; J gene: TRBJ1-5; D gene: .; CDR3 DNA: TGTGCCAGCAGCTTCACAGGGTCTGGACAGCCCCAGCATTTT; CDR3 protein: CASSFTGSGQPQHF
V gene: TRBV11-2; clone size: many; J gene: TRBJ2-7; D gene: .; CDR3 DNA: TGTGCCAGCAGCTTAGAGCGGGGCTCCTACGAGCAGTACTTC; CDR3 protein: CASSLERGSYEQYF
V gene: TRBV2; clone size: many; J gene: TRBJ2-1; D gene: TRBD2; CDR3 DNA: TGTGCCAGCAGTGAAGGCGGGACTAGGTTATACAATGAGCAGTTCTTC; CDR3 protein: CASSEGGTRLYNEQFF
V gene: TRBV12-3/TRBV12-4; clone size: .; J gene: TRBJ2-3; D gene: TRBD2; CDR3 DNA: TGTGCCGGCAGCCACCTCACGGGAGGGAACACAGATACGCAGTATTTT; CDR3 protein: CAGSHLTGGNTDTQYF
V gene: TRBV2; clone size: many; J gene: TRBJ1-5; D gene: .; CDR3 DNA: TGTGCCAGCAGGGCAGGGTTGAGCAATCAGCCCCAGCATTTT; CDR3 protein: CASRAGLSNQPQHF
V gene: TRBV20-1; clone size: many; J gene: TRBJ1-5; D gene: TRBD1; CDR3 DNA: TGCAGTGCTAGAGGCGCGGGACAGGGGGATAGTCAGCCCCAGCATTTT; CDR3 protein: CSARGAGQGDSQPQHF
V gene: TRBV5-1; clone size: many; J gene: TRBJ2-2; D gene: TRBD2; CDR3 DNA: TGCGCCAGCAGCCCCCGTAGCGGGAGGAACACCGGGGAGCTGTTTTTT; CDR3 protein: CASSPRSGRNTGELFF
V gene: TRBV2; clone size: .; J gene: TRBJ1-2; D gene: TRBD1; CDR3 DNA: TGTGCCAGCAGTGAAGGGCTGGCGGCAGGGGGTGGCTACACCTTC; CDR3 protein: CASSEGLAAGGGYTF
V gene: TRBV6-1; clone size: many; J gene: TRBJ2-5; D gene: TRBD2; CDR3 DNA: TGTGCCAGCAGCCGCCCTAGCGGGAGGTCCCAAGAGACCCAGTACTTC; CDR3 protein: CASSRPSGRSQETQYF
V gene: TRBV20-1; clone size: many; J gene: TRBJ2-1; D gene: .; CDR3 DNA: TGCAGTGCTAGATCCTCAGCGGAAACCACGGTTGATGAGCAGTTCTTC; CDR3 protein: CSARSSAETTVDEQFF
V gene: TRBV12-3/TRBV12-4; clone size: many; J gene: TRBJ1-1; D gene: .; CDR3 DNA: TGTGCCAGCAGTCCTGCGGGCACTGAAGCTTTCTTT; CDR3 protein: CASSPAGTEAFF
V gene: TRBV5-1; clone size: many; J gene: TRBJ1-1; D gene: TRBD1; CDR3 DNA: TGCGCCAGCAGCTTGATATCCGCGGGACAGGGGGCCGGGGGCACTGAAGCTTTCTTT; CDR3 protein: CASSLISAGQGAGGTEAFF
V gene: TRBV19; clone size: many; J gene: TRBJ1-5; D gene: .; CDR3 DNA: TGTGCCAGTAGTCTACCGGGCCTCCCCCTGCAGCCCCAGCATTTT; CDR3 protein: CASSLPGLPLQPQHF
V gene: TRBV9; clone size: .; J gene: TRBJ2-6; D gene: .; CDR3 DNA: TGTGCCAGCAGCGGGTTGAGCTCTGGGGCCAACGTCCTGACTTTC; CDR3 protein: CASSGLSSGANVLTF
V gene: TRBV14; clone size: many; J gene: TRBJ1-1; D gene: .; CDR3 DNA: TGTGCCAGCGGGCAGATGAACACTGAAGCTTTCTTT; CDR3 protein: CASGQMNTEAFF
V gene: TRBV28; clone size: many; J gene: TRBJ2-4; D gene: TRBD2; CDR3 DNA: TGTGCCAGCAGAAAAAGGCCTGCCGGGACTAGGAAAGACATTCAGTACTTC; CDR3 protein: CASRKRPAGTRKDIQYF
V gene: TRBV11-2; clone size: many; J gene: TRBJ2-3; D gene: .; CDR3 DNA: TGTGCCAGCAGCACCTATACGCAGTATTTT; CDR3 protein: CASSTYTQYF
V gene: TRBV3-1; clone size: many; J gene: TRBJ1-1; D gene: .; CDR3 DNA: TGTGCCAGCAGCCAAGGAATCGGGTTTGAAGCTTTCTTT; CDR3 protein: CASSQGIGFEAFF
V gene: TRBV6-4; clone size: few; J gene: TRBJ1-1; D gene: TRBD1; CDR3 DNA: TGTGCCATCAGAACCCGGGACAGGGGTGATGACACTGAAGCTTTCTTT; CDR3 protein: CAIRTRDRGDDTEAFF
V gene: TRBV19; clone size: .; J gene: TRBJ1-2; D gene: .; CDR3 DNA: TGTGCCAGTAGTATTGGGGGCCTTGACTATGGCTACACCTTC; CDR3 protein: CASSIGGLDYGYTF
V gene: TRBV9; clone size: many; J gene: TRBJ1-1; D gene: .; CDR3 DNA: TGTGCCAGCAGCCCCCGGACATTAGAGAACACTGAAGCTTTCTTT; CDR3 protein: CASSPRTLENTEAFF
V gene: TRBV2; clone size: many; J gene: TRBJ2-2; D gene: .; CDR3 DNA: TGTGCCAGCACCCTTAGCGGGAACACCGGGGAGCTGTTTTTT; CDR3 protein: CASTLSGNTGELFF
V gene: TRBV6-1; clone size: many; J gene: TRBJ1-5; D gene: .; CDR3 DNA: TGTGCCAGCAGTTCAAGCGGGCATGATCAGCCCCAGCATTTT; CDR3 protein: CASSSSGHDQPQHF
V gene: TRBV27; clone size: many; J gene: TRBJ2-7; D gene: .; CDR3 DNA: TGTGCCAGCAGTTTTGCGGGACCCCTCCACGAGCAGTACTTC; CDR3 protein: CASSFAGPLHEQYF
V gene: TRBV20-1; clone size: many; J gene: TRBJ2-7; D gene: .; CDR3 DNA: TGCAGTGCTAGATGGGGGCCGGAGGTCGAGCAGTACTTC; CDR3 protein: CSARWGPEVEQYF
V gene: TRBV5-4; clone size: .; J gene: TRBJ1-2; D gene: .; CDR3 DNA: TGTGCCAGCAGCCGGGCGGGGAAGAACTATGGCTACACCTTC; CDR3 protein: CASSRAGKNYGYTF
V gene: TRBV25-1; clone size: many; J gene: TRBJ1-2; D gene: .; CDR3 DNA: TGTGCCAGCAGTGAACAACAGGGCTCCAATGGCTACACCTTC; CDR3 protein: CASSEQQGSNGYTF
V gene: TRBV10-3; clone size: many; J gene: TRBJ2-5; D gene: TRBD1; CDR3 DNA: TGTGCCACCGGACAGGGAACCGAAGAGACCCAGTACTTC; CDR3 protein: CATGQGTEETQYF
V gene: TRBV12-3/TRBV12-4; clone size: many; J gene: TRBJ2-5; D gene: TRBD1; CDR3 DNA: TGTGCCAGCAGTTTCCCGGGACAGGGCGTTGAGACCCAGTACTTC; CDR3 protein: CASSFPGQGVETQYF
V gene: TRBV12-3/TRBV12-4; clone size: many; J gene: TRBJ1-3; D gene: .; CDR3 DNA: TGTGCCAGCAGCGACTGGGGGCAGTTCGGCTCTGGAAACACCATATATTTT; CDR3 protein: CASSDWGQFGSGNTIYF
V gene: TRBV6-1; clone size: many; J gene: TRBJ2-1; D gene: .; CDR3 DNA: TGTGCCAGCAGTCCCCAGGGACCCTACAATGAGCAGTTCTTC; CDR3 protein: CASSPQGPYNEQFF
V gene: TRBV11-3; clone size: many; J gene: TRBJ2-2; D gene: .; CDR3 DNA: TGTGCCAGCAGCTGGGGGACGAACACCGGGGAGCTGTTTTTT; CDR3 protein: CASSWGTNTGELFF
V gene: TRBV12-3/TRBV12-4; clone size: .; J gene: TRBJ2-3; D gene: .; CDR3 DNA: TGTGCCAGCAGAGCAGGTTTCGGGAGCGCGGTCACAGATACGCAGTATTTT; CDR3 protein: CASRAGFGSAVTDTQYF
V gene: TRBV3-1; clone size: many; J gene: TRBJ1-5; D gene: TRBD1; CDR3 DNA: TGTGCCACCTCGACAGGGACGGTCGGGCAGCCCCAGCATTTT; CDR3 protein: CATSTGTVGQPQHF
V gene: TRBV27; clone size: many; J gene: TRBJ2-7; D gene: TRBD2; CDR3 DNA: TGTGCCAGCAGTTTCGGCGGCGGGGGTTACGAGCAGTACTTC; CDR3 protein: CASSFGGGGYEQYF
V gene: TRBV18; clone size: many; J gene: TRBJ1-1; D gene: TRBD1; CDR3 DNA: TGTGCCAGCTCACCAAACAGGGGGAACACTGAAGCTTTCTTT; CDR3 protein: CASSPNRGNTEAFF
V gene: TRBV7-3; clone size: many; J gene: TRBJ2-3; D gene: .; CDR3 DNA: TGTGCCAGCAGCTTCGAAGGGCGGTACACAGATACGCAGTATTTT; CDR3 protein: CASSFEGRYTDTQYF
V gene: TRBV12-3/TRBV12-4; clone size: many; J gene: TRBJ2-7; D gene: .; CDR3 DNA: TGTGCCAGCAGTTTCTCCCCATCCTACGAGCAGTACTTC; CDR3 protein: CASSFSPSYEQYF
V gene: TRBV28; clone size: many; J gene: TRBJ1-4; D gene: TRBD1; CDR3 DNA: TGTGCCAGCAGGTTCGGGACAGCTAATGAAAAACTGTTTTTT; CDR3 protein: CASRFGTANEKLFF
V gene: TRBV3-1; clone size: many; J gene: TRBJ1-1; D gene: .; CDR3 DNA: TGTGCCAGCAGTGCGATGGGGAGAAACACTGAAGCTTTCTTT; CDR3 protein: CASSAMGRNTEAFF
V gene: TRBV6-1; clone size: many; J gene: TRBJ1-2; D gene: .; CDR3 DNA: TGTGCCAGCAGTGACAGAAGTAACTATGGCTACACCTTC; CDR3 protein: CASSDRSNYGYTF
V gene: TRBV19; clone size: few; J gene: TRBJ2-2; D gene: .; CDR3 DNA: TGTGCCAGTAGTATCTTGACTTTGAACACCGGGGAGCTGTTTTTT; CDR3 protein: CASSILTLNTGELFF
V gene: TRBV29-1; clone size: many; J gene: TRBJ2-7; D gene: TRBD2; CDR3 DNA: TGCAGCGTTGAGGTGATGGGGGGGTACGAGCAGTACTTC; CDR3 protein: CSVEVMGGYEQYF
V gene: TRBV5-1; clone size: .; J gene: TRBJ2-1; D gene: TRBD2; CDR3 DNA: TGCGCCAGCAGCTGGGGACTAGAAACTTGGGATGAGCAGTTCTTC; CDR3 protein: CASSWGLETWDEQFF
V gene: TRBV5-1; clone size: few; J gene: TRBJ2-2; D gene: TRBD1; CDR3 DNA: TGCGCCAGCACCAGGACAGGGGGCTCCGGGGAGCTGTTTTTT; CDR3 protein: CASTRTGGSGELFF
V gene: TRBV20-1; clone size: .; J gene: TRBJ1-5; D gene: .; CDR3 DNA: TGCAGTGCTAGAGGGGCAGGGGATCAGCCCCAGCATTTT; CDR3 protein: CSARGAGDQPQHF
V gene: TRBV7-2; clone size: many; J gene: TRBJ2-5; D gene: .; CDR3 DNA: TGTGCCAGCAGTCCAGGGGAGCTAAGATTCCAAGAGACCCAGTACTTC; CDR3 protein: CASSPGELRFQETQYF